A selection of T cell receptor beta chains follows, all from one sample in a study of shared clonotypes between healthy human individuals. Measured with immunoSEQ multiplex PCR; TCRdb has only the in-frame clones, and not every one. The sample carries about 1.5 million clones, roughly 98% recorded once. The sequenced sample consisted of naive CD4+ T cells sorted from blood. The receptors stem from a man under 40 in good health. Both conserved end residues are part of each CDR3. D genes are given only for firm matches. The size of a clone is reported for some rows only, either as once, few or many, or as a class for expanded clones.

J gene,clone size,V gene,D gene,CDR3 protein
TRBJ2-7,-,TRBV18,TRBD2,CASSPTSGSDEQYF
TRBJ2-5,once,TRBV4-1,TRBD2,CASSRYTGLRWRETQYF
TRBJ2-2,-,TRBV7-7,-,CASSPRGGPGELFF
TRBJ1-3,once,TRBV5-1,-,CASSSQGPSGNTIYF
TRBJ2-2,-,TRBV7-2,TRBD1,CASSLLGGNGELFF
TRBJ2-7,-,TRBV2,-,CASSEALRGYEQYF
TRBJ1-3,once,TRBV28,-,CASSLWGNRAGNTIYF
TRBJ2-3,-,TRBV5-1,-,CASSLEDASTDTQYF
TRBJ2-5,-,TRBV19,-,CASSIEEGPVETQYF
TRBJ2-7,-,TRBV6-5,TRBD2,CASSFPGGYEQYF
TRBJ1-2,-,TRBV11-2,-,CASSAVTDSNYGYTF
TRBJ2-1,-,TRBV5-4,-,CASSFYQKAYNEQFF
TRBJ2-2,-,TRBV5-8,-,CASNTDDSGTGELFF
TRBJ1-2,-,TRBV7-2,-,CASSLASYGYTF
TRBJ1-5,-,TRBV4-2,-,CASSLDPKEDQPQHF
TRBJ1-1,-,TRBV5-1,-,CASSPDGRGRNTEAFF
TRBJ1-5,-,TRBV28,-,CAIRIVGQPQHF
TRBJ2-7,-,TRBV7-7,-,CASSPRLAAPYEQYF
TRBJ2-5,-,TRBV5-4,TRBD1,CASSLDRGVETQYF
TRBJ2-5,-,TRBV10-3,-,CAISSGGPGSGKETQYF
TRBJ2-7,-,TRBV6-5,TRBD1,CASLGQGARAYEQYF
TRBJ1-5,-,TRBV10-1,-,CASSDTYQPQHF
TRBJ2-2,-,TRBV7-3,-,CASSPTSANTGELFF
TRBJ1-2,-,TRBV5-1,-,CASQIGGTANYGYTF
TRBJ2-7,-,TRBV28,TRBD2,CASSFTQRGEQYF
TRBJ2-1,-,TRBV7-9,-,CASNTYNEQFF
TRBJ2-1,-,TRBV5-1,-,CASSLEVAEYNEQFF
TRBJ2-7,-,TRBV5-1,TRBD1,CASSSMGQGSYEQYF
TRBJ2-5,-,TRBV7-6,-,CASSLTTSFETQYF
TRBJ2-2,-,TRBV7-2,-,CASSSPGTNTGELFF
TRBJ2-7,-,TRBV10-3,TRBD2,CAIMSGSNSYEQYF
TRBJ2-3,-,TRBV5-1,-,CASSLGDISGTDTQYF
TRBJ2-1,-,TRBV25-1,-,CASSDRFDNEQFF
TRBJ1-5,-,TRBV7-6,TRBD1,CASSLGAGGRGQPQHF
TRBJ1-4,-,TRBV15,-,CATSRDLGVNEKLFF
TRBJ2-2,-,TRBV10-1,TRBD2,CASGTSGKRTGELFF